The sequence of this T cell receptor (beta chain) was determined in a study of cytomegalovirus exposure and HLA in healthy donors. PCR was performed using 60 Vbeta and 13 Jbeta primers. Data came from immunoSEQ multiplex PCR; TCRdb stores just in-frame clones and leaves some out. Among approximately 100,000 clones, roughly 67% were seen once, and the ten largest hold around 8%. The germline gives CDR1 MNHEY, CDR2 SMNVEV (reference sequence). This CDR3 is 13 amino acids long. J lost 2 bases, V lost 2 bases, and 0 bases had no gene match. Nominal health characterized the donors when sampled, though unrecorded immune exposures were likely.

J is TRBJ2-7 and V is TRBV27, with 7 positions matching TRBD2. The TCR was taken from a man aged 35-49 years in good health and CMV-seronegative. Sequencing input: PBMCs. For the CDR3, the DNA is TGTGCCAGCAGTTTAGGGACTACCTACGAGCAGTACTTC. Its protein product is CASSLGTTYEQYF.